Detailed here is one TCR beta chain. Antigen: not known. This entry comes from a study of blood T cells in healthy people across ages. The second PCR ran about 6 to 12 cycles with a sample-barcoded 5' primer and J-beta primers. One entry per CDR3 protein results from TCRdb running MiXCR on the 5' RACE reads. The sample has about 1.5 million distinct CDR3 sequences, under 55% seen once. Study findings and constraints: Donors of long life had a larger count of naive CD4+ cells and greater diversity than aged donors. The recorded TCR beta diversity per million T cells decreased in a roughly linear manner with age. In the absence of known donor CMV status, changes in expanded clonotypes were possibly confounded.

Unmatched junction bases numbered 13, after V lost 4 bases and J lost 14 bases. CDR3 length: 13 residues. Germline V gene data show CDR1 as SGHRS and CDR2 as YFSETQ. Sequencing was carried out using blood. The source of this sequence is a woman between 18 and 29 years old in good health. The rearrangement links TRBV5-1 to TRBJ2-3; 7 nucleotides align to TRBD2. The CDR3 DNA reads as TGCGCCAGCAGCCCCGGACTAGACAGATACGCGTATTTT. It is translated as CASSPGLDRYAYF.